This T cell receptor beta chain originates from a study of cytomegalovirus exposure and HLA in healthy donors. Trimming took off 6 bases at V and 6 bases at J, with 9 bases between the two ends. There are 12 residues in the CDR3. Per germline, CDR1 MNHNS and CDR2 SASEGT. General study points: In vitro assays verified that three CMV-associated chains recognized CMV antigens specifically.

This table comes from immunoSEQ multiplex PCR, and its TCRdb copy is limited to in-frame clones, with some not included. The sample contains 130,000 to 150,000 clones, roughly 89% of which appear only once. Details on this clone: The target antigen is unknown.

This TCR came from a man aged 18 to 30 in good health and CMV-seropositive. The sample taken for sequencing was PBMCs. The chain combines TRBV6-1 with TRBJ1-5, with D unresolved. The CDR3: CASSTLSQPQHF. The CDR3 nucleotides read TGTGCCAGCAGCACTCTGTCTCAGCCCCAGCATTTT.